These 11 T cell receptor beta chains were all obtained from the same sample, sequenced in a study of regulatory T cells in long-lasting Graves disease. The time point: persistent/refractory GD, antithyroid drugs over 5 years with positive TRAb. Researchers made the TCR library from RNA that was extracted from PBMCs. Construction of TCR beta libraries relied on iRepertoire HTBI primers and on Arm-PCR targeting CDR3 regions. TCRdb called the multiplex PCR reads again in MiXCR, with one record for every CDR3 protein. The sample lists under 500,000 distinct CDR3 sequences; around 21% were seen once. The specimen was peripheral blood mononuclear cells (PBMCs), collected when the disease was refractory, from a patient treated with antithyroid drugs. Receptors originate from a female donor with Graves disease.

V and J are TRBV3-1 and TRBJ1-2; D is unclear. CDR1 and CDR2 (germline): LGHDT, YNNKEL (reference sequence). V was pared by 0 bases and J by 7 bases, with 12 bases between. This CDR3 spans 14 amino acids. CDR3 protein: CASSQELGTTGYTF. Written as DNA, the CDR3 is TGTGCCAGCAGCCAAGAACTGGGAACCACTGGCTACACCTTC. The full variable domain, in which reference TRBV3-1 and TRBJ1-2 provide the parts outside the CDR3, is DTAVSQTPKYLVTQMGNDKSIKCEQNLGHDTMYWYKQDSKKFLKIMFSYNNKELIINETVPNRFSPKSPDKAHLNLHINSLELGDSAVYFCASSQELGTTGYTFGSGTRLTVV.

V gene TRBV6-1 combines with J gene TRBJ1-5; TRBD1 matches 11 bases. V gave up 6 bases and J gave up 4 bases; unmatched junction bases: 5. Germline CDR1 MNHNS, CDR2 SASEGT. The CDR3 is 15 residues long. This CDR3 is CASRPGTGGNQPQHF. The CDR3, as DNA: TGTGCCAGCAGACCCGGGACAGGGGGAAATCAGCCCCAGCATTTT.

This clonotype was seen repeatedly, ten times or more. The CDR3 reads CASSLNPGAEAFF. In DNA, the CDR3 is TGTGCCAGCAGTTTGAATCCGGGAGCTGAAGCTTTCTTT. This chain joins TRBV12-3 or TRBV12-4 and TRBJ1-1; D remains unclear. The germline V and J ends were trimmed by 3 bases and 6 bases, with 11 bases remaining between them. The CDR3 is 13 residues long.

The rearrangement joins TRBV15 to TRBJ2-3; D gene uncertain. V lost 0 bases and J lost 4, with 5 bases in between. The CDR3 loop spans 13 amino acids. Per the germline V gene, CDR1 is LNHNV and CDR2 is YYDKDF (reference sequence). The CDR3 sequence: CATSRDGPDTQYF. The CDR3 nucleotides are TGTGCCACCAGCAGAGATGGTCCAGATACGCAGTATTTT.

With respect to this clonotype: This may be a read error: a much more frequent sequence differs by one nucleotide. The chain links TRBV29-1 to TRBJ2-5; either TRBD1 or TRBD2 may supply D (5 bases each). The CDR3 is 15 residues long. Germline V gene sequence: CDR1 SQVTM, CDR2 ANQGSEA. V was trimmed by 7 bases and J by 2 bases, leaving 20 bases between them. The CDR3 DNA follows: TGCAGCGCCCGTCCGGGACCCCTCGGTCAAGAGACCCAGTACTTC. Its protein product is CSARPGPLGQETQYF.

The rearrangement joins TRBV25-1 to TRBJ2-7; D perhaps matches TRBD2 (6 bases). Looked up from germline, CDR1 is MGHDK and CDR2 is SYGVNS. This CDR3 comprises 15 residues. Trimming stripped 8 bases from V and 6 bases from J, with 23 bases between. The CDR3 reads CASSYRWRGGGEQYF. The CDR3 nucleotides are TGTGCCAGCTCCTATAGGTGGCGGGGTGGAGGCGAGCAGTACTTC.

This clonotype was counted a few times. The chain couples TRBV20-1 to TRBJ1-5; 8 positions match TRBD1. Germline V lookup: CDR1 DFQATT, CDR2 SNEGSKA (reference sequence). Trimming at V came to 3 bases and at J to 3 bases, leaving 4 bases not matched to a gene. The CDR3 covers 14 residues. The DNA for the CDR3 is TGCAGTGCTAGCGGACAGGGACTCAATCAGCCCCAGCATTTT. Protein: CSASGQGLNQPQHF.

This clonotype was counted between two and nine times. CDR3 region: CASSGRGGNTEAFF. The CDR3 coding sequence is TGCGCCAGCAGTGGGCGGGGGGGGAACACTGAAGCTTTCTTT. The V gene is TRBV5-1, the J gene TRBJ1-1; maybe TRBD1 (5 bases). CDR3 size: 14 residues. Trimming took 5 bases from V and 1 from J, leaving 12 bases between them. Germline V gene data show CDR1 as SGHRS and CDR2 as YFSETQ.

The chain couples TRBV19 to TRBJ2-2; TRBD2 is a possible D gene (6 bases). Trimming shortened V by 3 bases and J by 7 bases, and 15 bases separated the two germline ends. The CDR3 spans 15 residues. Germline V gives CDR1 LNHDA, CDR2 SQIVND (reference sequence). CDR3 sequence reads: CASSMLGGPFGELFF. CDR3 sequence (DNA): TGTGCCAGTAGTATGCTGGGGGGACCTTTCGGGGAGCTGTTTTTT.

The sample holds a few counts of this clonotype. This sequence joins TRBV4-1 and TRBJ1-2, with 7 positions matching TRBD1. This CDR3 is 18 amino acids long. Germline lookup yields CDR1 MGHRA and CDR2 YSYEKL. V trimming: 0 bases; J trimming: 2 bases; junction bases outside the gene matches: 12. In nucleotides, the CDR3 is TGCGCCAGCAGCCAAGATCGGGACAGCGTAGAGGTCAACTATGGCTACACCTTC. Translation: CASSQDRDSVEVNYGYTF.

This clonotype was observed at least ten times. This chain links TRBV3-1 with TRBJ1-4; 7 bases line up with TRBD1. CDR1 and CDR2 from the germline V gene are LGHDT and YNNKEL (reference sequence). The CDR3 consists of 15 residues. The junction had 9 bases not matched to a gene; V was cut back by 4 bases and J by 7 bases. CDR3 region: CASSRTTGWSEKLFF. CDR3 bases: TGTGCCAGCAGCCGTACGACAGGGTGGTCTGAAAAACTGTTTTTT.